The 29 T cell receptor beta chains reported below all come from one sample, sequenced in a study of shared clonotypes between healthy human individuals. Generated by immunoSEQ multiplex PCR, the TCRdb table keeps only in-frame clones and is missing some. Of some 1.4 million clones listed, around 95% are singletons. Sequencing was carried out using naive CD4+ T cells sorted from blood. The subset here: CD45RA+ positively selected. The receptors derive from a man aged 25 to 40 in good health.

The chain couples TRBV13 to TRBJ2-1; 8 nucleotides agree with TRBD2. Trimming removed 3 bases from V and 7 bases from J; junction bases left unmatched: 14. Germline V gene data show CDR1 as PRHDT and CDR2 as FYEKMQ (reference sequence). The CDR3 totals 17 residues. The CDR3: CASSLPPRLARRNEQFF. DNA for the CDR3: TGTGCCAGCAGCTTGCCTCCCCGACTAGCGAGGAGGAATGAGCAGTTCTTC.

The CDR3, as DNA: TGCGCCAGCAGCCAAGCCGCGGGCGGGGCAACTAGCACAGATACGCAGTATTTT. Protein product: CASSQAAGGATSTDTQYF. The gene calls are TRBV4-1 and TRBJ2-3, with a possible D match to TRBD2 (6 bases). Looked up from germline, CDR1 is MGHRA and CDR2 is YSYEKL. This CDR3 contains 18 residues. V lost 1 base to trimming and J lost 0 bases, with 17 bases between them.

The chain couples TRBV28 to TRBJ2-1; weak D call: TRBD2 (5 bases). Deletions cut 6 bases from V and 0 bases from J, with 9 bases between. In germline, CDR1 is MDHEN, CDR2 SYDVKM. The CDR3 runs 14 residues. CDR3 nucleotide sequence: TGTGCCAGCAGATTAGGGAGCTCCTACAATGAGCAGTTCTTC. Protein: CASRLGSSYNEQFF.

This chain links TRBV30 with TRBJ2-1; unclear D gene. The V gene's germline CDR1 is GTSNPN and CDR2 SVGIG (reference sequence). The V and J ends lost 0 bases and 4 bases respectively, with 7 bases between them. The CDR3 covers 13 residues. Here the CDR3 DNA reads TGTGCCTGGAGTGTAAACTTATACAATGAGCAGTTCTTC. This codes for CAWSVNLYNEQFF.

The chain has TRBV2 and TRBJ2-2; 7 bases are shared with TRBD2. Unmatched junction bases numbered 10, after V lost 5 bases and J lost 4 bases. There are 16 residues in the CDR3. The germline CDR1 and CDR2 sequences are SNHLY and FYNNEI. CDR3 sequence: CASSLKRGPGTGELFF. CDR3 nucleotide sequence: TGTGCCAGCAGTCTTAAGCGGGGTCCCGGCACCGGGGAGCTGTTTTTT.

The chain links TRBV5-4 to TRBJ1-2, with 7 nucleotides matching TRBD1. After removal of 0 bases from V and 5 bases from J, the junction contained 4 bases not matched to a gene. Looked up from germline, CDR1 is SGHNT and CDR2 is YYREEE (reference sequence). The CDR3 covers 14 residues. The CDR3 DNA sequence: TGTGCCAGCAGCTTGGAGCGGACAGGATATGGCTACACCTTC. Translated: CASSLERTGYGYTF. The variable domain in full, with the rest retrieved from reference TRBV5-4 and TRBJ1-2, is ETGVTQSPTHLIKTRGQQVTLRCSSQSGHNTVSWYQQALGQGPQFIFQYYREEENGRGNFPPRFSGLQFPNYSSELNVNALELDDSALYLCASSLERTGYGYTFGSGTRLTVV.

The genes are TRBV9 and TRBJ2-7; TRBD1 is a possible D gene (5 bases). The CDR3 contains 16 residues. Per germline, CDR1 SGDLS and CDR2 YYNGEE. Trimming shortened V by 4 bases and J by 2 bases, and 19 bases separated the two germline ends. CDR3 in amino acids: CASSPRVGQRTYEQYF. CDR3 DNA sequence: TGTGCCAGCAGCCCCCGGGTGGGGCAGCGAACCTACGAGCAGTACTTC.

The CDR3: CASSPYSGYNEQFF. The DNA for the CDR3 is TGTGCCAGCAGCCCTTATAGCGGGTACAATGAGCAGTTCTTC. The V gene is TRBV7-9, the J gene TRBJ2-1, with 7 bases lining up with TRBD2. Germline CDR1 and CDR2: SEHNR and FQNEAQ (reference sequence). The ends lost 5 bases at V and 4 bases at J; junction bases unmatched: 5. The length of the CDR3 is 14 residues.

The sample holds one count of this clone. The CDR3 DNA follows: TGTGCCAGCAGCAAAGGTGATACCGGGACAGGGGGCAATGAGCAGTTCTTC. Translated: CASSKGDTGTGGNEQFF. J is TRBJ2-1 and V is TRBV21-1; the table's D call, TRBD1, has no DNA check behind it. TRBV21-1 is annotated as a pseudogene. The CDR3 is made up of 17 amino acids.

The chain recombines TRBV7-9 with TRBJ2-2, with no clear D. This CDR3 contains 10 residues. V was shortened by 5 bases and J by 10 bases, with 5 bases between the two germline ends. Per the germline V gene, CDR1 is SEHNR and CDR2 is FQNEAQ (reference sequence). CDR3 amino acids: CASSPEELFF. DNA of the CDR3: TGTGCCAGCAGCCCCGAGGAGCTGTTTTTT.

This clone has only one observation. The chain links TRBV4-3 to TRBJ2-6; D uncertain. The V gene lost 0 bases and the J gene lost 5 bases, with 11 bases spanning the gap. Germline V gene data show CDR1 as LGHNA and CDR2 as YSLEER. The CDR3 is made up of 16 amino acids. The CDR3 DNA sequence: TGCGCCAGCAGCCAAGATCTGGGTTACAGGGCCAACGTCCTGACTTTC. It specifies CASSQDLGYRANVLTF.

This chain uses TRBV7-9 with TRBJ1-5; the D is unclear. Germline V gives CDR1 SEHNR, CDR2 FQNEAQ (reference sequence). Trimming removed 7 bases from V and 0 bases from J, with 7 bases in between. The CDR3 runs to 13 residues. CDR3 region: CASNRDSNQPQHF. The CDR3 DNA reads TGTGCCAGCAACAGAGATAGCAATCAGCCCCAGCATTTT.

In this sample, this clone turned up a few times. The chain employs TRBV14 and TRBJ2-7, with TRBD2 identical over 8 bases. This CDR3 contains 13 residues. Per germline, CDR1 SGHDN and CDR2 FVKESK. J lost 6 bases, V lost 4 bases, and 5 bases had no gene match. CDR3 protein: CASSPRGGSEQYF. CDR3 coding DNA: TGTGCCAGCAGCCCCCGGGGGGGAAGCGAGCAGTACTTC.

The chain employs TRBV10-3 and TRBJ2-7, with 8 nucleotides matching TRBD1. This CDR3 has 16 residues. From germline, CDR1 is ENHRY and CDR2 SYGVKD. The trim removed 6 bases at V and 4 bases at J, leaving 14 bases unmatched. The CDR3 DNA reads TGTGCCATCAGCCGCACTAAAGGACAGGGATTGTACGAGCAGTACTTC. This translates into CAISRTKGQGLYEQYF.

The V and J genes are TRBV6-5 and TRBJ2-2; D is uncertain. The V end was cut by 7 bases, the J end by 3 bases, with 9 bases between. The CDR3 consists of 13 residues. The germline V gene encodes CDR1 MNHEY and CDR2 SVGAGI. Here the CDR3 reads CASKGGYTGELFF. The CDR3 coding sequence is TGTGCCAGCAAAGGTGGATACACCGGGGAGCTGTTTTTT.

A remark on this clone: Additional DNA sequences in this sample encode the identical CDR3. This chain links TRBV4-1 with TRBJ2-6; maybe TRBD1 (6 bases). V dropped 3 bases and J dropped 4 bases, with 13 bases sitting between them. Germline values: CDR1 MGHRA, CDR2 YSYEKL. The length of the CDR3 is 16 residues. CDR3: CASSHPTGSGANVLTF. The DNA of the CDR3 is TGCGCCAGCAGCCATCCTACAGGGAGCGGGGCCAACGTCCTGACTTTC.

This chain joins TRBV10-2 and TRBJ2-3, with TRBD2 matching 12 bases. The CDR3 is 16 amino acids. V gave up 3 bases and J gave up 2 bases; unmatched junction bases: 3. Looked up from germline, CDR1 is WSHSY and CDR2 is SAAADI. DNA of the CDR3: TGCGCCAGCAGTGAAGGACTAGCGGGATACACAGATACGCAGTATTTT. This translates into CASSEGLAGYTDTQYF.

V gene TRBV10-3 combines with J gene TRBJ1-3, with 9 bases fitting TRBD1. The CDR3 is made up of 16 amino acids. The germline V gene has CDR1 ENHRY and CDR2 SYGVKD. V was clipped by 0 bases and J by 1 base; unmatched bases: 1. DNA of the CDR3: TGTGCCATCAGTGAGTCAGGGACAGGGTCTGGAAACACCATATATTTT. Its protein is CAISESGTGSGNTIYF.

This CDR3 is CASSTYTGELFF. CDR3 sequence (DNA): TGTGCCAGTAGTACCTACACCGGGGAGCTGTTTTTT. The V call is TRBV19, the J call TRBJ2-2, with D unclear. This CDR3 is 12 amino acids long. Germline V gene lookup returns CDR1 LNHDA and CDR2 SQIVND (reference sequence). Trimming left V 4 bases short and J 3 bases short, with 3 bases between.

The V gene is TRBV11-2, the J gene TRBJ2-7; D unclear. CDR1 is SGHAT and CDR2 is FQNNGV in the germline V gene. The CDR3 extends over 15 amino acids. Trimming removed 2 bases at V and 1 base at J, with 12 bases between. CDR3 in amino acids: CASSLTGVGSYEQYF. The CDR3 DNA sequence: TGTGCCAGCAGCTTAACGGGCGTGGGTTCCTACGAGCAGTACTTC.

This sequence joins TRBV18 and TRBJ2-5; D ambiguous. CDR3 size: 12 residues. Trimming pared 2 bases from V and 4 bases from J, leaving 5 bases between. Germline assignment: CDR1 KGHSH and CDR2 LQKENI. The CDR3 loop is CASSPGIETQYF. The CDR3, as DNA: TGTGCCAGCTCACCAGGGATAGAGACCCAGTACTTC.

V and J are TRBV29-1 and TRBJ1-5; tentative D call: TRBD1 (5 bases). CDR3 size: 13 residues. CDR1 SQVTM and CDR2 ANQGSEA come from the germline V gene. Trimming took 3 bases from V and 4 from J, leaving 10 bases between them. CDR3 loop: CSVESGPNQPQHF. The CDR3 DNA reads TGCAGCGTTGAGTCGGGACCTAATCAGCCCCAGCATTTT. The variable domain in full, completed from reference TRBV29-1 and TRBJ1-5, reads SAVISQKPSRDICQRGTSLTIQCQVDSQVTMMFWYRQQPGQSLTLIATANQGSEATYESGFVIDKFPISRPNLTFSTLTVSNMSPEDSSIYLCSVESGPNQPQHFGDGTRLSIL.

The chain joins TRBV19 to TRBJ2-5; D remains ambiguous. Trimming took off 7 bases at V and 7 bases at J, with 13 bases between the two ends. This CDR3 comprises 12 residues. Germline lookup yields CDR1 LNHDA and CDR2 SQIVND (reference sequence). CDR3 DNA: TGTGCCAGTAAATCAGAGGTGGGGACCCAGTACTTC. Residues: CASKSEVGTQYF.

CDR3 nucleotides: TGTGCCAGCAGTTACGCGTCCGTCGGGGGGAAACTGTTTTTT. Translating it yields CASSYASVGGKLFF. This sequence joins TRBV6-5 and TRBJ1-4, with a weak D call TRBD1 (5 bases). The CDR3 runs 14 residues. CDR1 is MNHEY, CDR2 SVGAGI, per germline. V was pared by 2 bases and J by 11 bases, with 15 bases between.

The chain recombines TRBV6-5 with TRBJ1-4; D is undetermined. Trimming removed 0 bases from V and 10 bases from J, with 12 bases in between. This CDR3 spans 14 amino acids. CDR1 is MNHEY and CDR2 is SVGAGI in the germline V gene. Here the CDR3 DNA reads TGTGCCAGCAGTTACTCGAGAAAGTCTGGAAAACTGTTTTTT. Encoded protein: CASSYSRKSGKLFF.

V and J are TRBV2 and TRBJ2-7, with D unclear. CDR1 and CDR2 from the germline V gene are SNHLY and FYNNEI. The CDR3 loop spans 13 amino acids. V was trimmed by 2 bases and J by 3 bases, leaving 8 bases between them. CDR3 in amino acids: CASSERVFYEQYF. As DNA, the CDR3 is TGTGCCAGCAGTGAAAGGGTTTTCTACGAGCAGTACTTC.

This sequence joins TRBV7-3 and TRBJ2-1; TRBD2 aligns across 7 bases. Germline CDR1 and CDR2: SGHTA and FQGTGA. The CDR3 is 13 amino acids. With 5 bases clipped from V and 9 bases from J, the junction kept 7 bases outside the gene matches. This CDR3 is CASSIPGGSEQFF. CDR3 coding DNA: TGTGCCAGCAGCATTCCCGGGGGGAGTGAGCAGTTCTTC.

This chain connects TRBV7-2 to TRBJ2-1; D unresolved. The CDR3 covers 12 residues. Germline CDR1 SGHTA, CDR2 FQGNSA. V lost 5 bases to trimming and J lost 6 bases, with 8 bases between them. The CDR3 sequence: CASSAWTNEQFF. CDR3 nucleotides: TGTGCCAGCAGCGCATGGACCAATGAGCAGTTCTTC.

About this clone itself: Other DNA sequences in the sample encode the same CDR3. J is TRBJ2-3 and V is TRBV5-4; TRBD2 aligns across 8 bases. The germline CDR1 and CDR2 sequences are SGHNT and YYREEE (reference sequence). This CDR3 comprises 15 residues. V was pared by 4 bases and J by 1 base, with 5 bases of the junction left unmatched. The CDR3 DNA is TGTGCCAGCAGCCAGGGACTAGTTGGCACAGATACGCAGTATTTT. Translation: CASSQGLVGTDTQYF.